The entry below describes one T cell receptor (beta chain). This CDR3 has 17 residues. This sample is part of a study of cytotoxic CD8 clonotypes in ibrutinib-treated CLL. The repertoire was sequenced with immunoSEQ multiplex PCR; TCRdb's copy has only in-frame clones and lacks some. The sample holds 20,000 or so clones, about 68% seen once. The source is a human donor with chronic lymphocytic leukemia. The rearrangement joins TRBV12-2 to TRBJ1-2; TRBD1 reflects the table's D call only, with no check against the DNA. TRBV12-2 is a pseudogene locus. Sequenced material: PBMCs, taken before ibrutinib treatment. CDR3 in amino acids: CASRLAPDRGSIYGYTF. Here the CDR3 DNA reads TGTGCAAGTCGCTTAGCCCCGGACAGGGGATCCATCTATGGCTACACCTTC.